These 29 T cell receptor beta chains were sequenced from one sample in a study of blood T cell repertoires in COVID-19. The table came from immunoSEQ multiplex PCR; TCRdb's copy has only in-frame clones and leaves some out. The sample has fewer than 200,000 clones; roughly 88% are singletons. Material: PBMCs or T cells enriched from blood (not recorded which). Every receptor here comes from a woman in her late teens or twenties who had recovered from COVID-19.

CDR3 DNA: TGCGCCAGCAGCCAAGACTGGGGAGGGGCCACTGAAGCTTTCTTT. Translation: CASSQDWGGATEAFF. This chain connects TRBV4-3 to TRBJ1-1, with D tentatively TRBD1 (5 bases). The CDR3 is 15 amino acids. Per the germline V gene, CDR1 is LGHNA and CDR2 is YSLEER. Between the trimmed V and J ends, which lost 0 bases and 4 bases, there was a span of 12 bases.

The CDR3 sequence: CASSPRDRKSYEQYF. For the CDR3, the DNA is TGTGCCAGCAGCCCCCGGGACAGGAAATCCTACGAGCAGTACTTC. This chain joins TRBV3-1 (or the pseudogene TRBV3-2) and TRBJ2-7; 8 bases line up with TRBD1. Germline CDR1 is LGHDT and CDR2 is YNNKEL (reference sequence). The CDR3 is made up of 15 amino acids. V lost 4 bases to trimming and J lost 1 base; unmatched junction nucleotides: 6.

The chain uses TRBV2 and TRBJ2-1, with a possible D match to TRBD2 (5 bases). CDR3 size: 14 residues. V lost 4 bases and J lost 4, with 11 bases in between. The germline V gene has CDR1 SNHLY and CDR2 FYNNEI. In nucleotides, the CDR3 is TGTGCCAGCAGTGGGACTTTCCTTTACAATGAGCAGTTCTTC. Translation gives CASSGTFLYNEQFF.

This clone turned up a few times. V is TRBV4-3 and J is TRBJ1-2; 9 bases map to TRBD1. This CDR3 contains 15 residues. Per germline, CDR1 LGHNA and CDR2 YSLEER. The junction had 5 bases not matched to a gene; V was cut back by 2 bases and J by 4 bases. The CDR3 coding sequence is TGCGCCAGCAGCCAATCACAGGGGGCTGCCTATGGCTACACCTTC. It translates to CASSQSQGAAYGYTF.

J is TRBJ1-1 and V is TRBV4-2; perhaps TRBD1 as D (6 bases). Germline V CDR1 and CDR2: LGHNA, YNFKEQ. V lost 5 bases to trimming and J lost 5 bases, with 15 bases between them. There are 14 residues in the CDR3. The CDR3 here is CASSNPGEGTEAFF. The CDR3 region has the DNA TGTGCCAGCAGCAATCCAGGGGAGGGTACTGAAGCTTTCTTT.

The chain recombines TRBV18 with TRBJ2-7, with a possible D match to TRBD1 (6 bases). Trimming cost V 4 bases and J 7 bases, with 17 bases left between them. Germline assignment: CDR1 KGHSH and CDR2 LQKENI. The CDR3 has 14 amino acids. The CDR3 DNA sequence: TGTGCCAGCTCACTGGACAGTCGTTTTGGGGAGCAGTACTTC. Protein sequence: CASSLDSRFGEQYF.

The rearrangement uses TRBV6-4 and TRBJ2-3, with a possible D match to TRBD2 (5 bases). Germline V gives CDR1 MRHNA, CDR2 SNTAGT. The CDR3 totals 14 residues. The germline V and J ends were trimmed by 4 bases and 0 bases, with 8 bases remaining between them. In DNA, the CDR3 is TGTGCCAGCAGTGTTGGAGGCAGCACAGATACGCAGTATTTT. As protein: CASSVGGSTDTQYF.

This clone was recorded a few times. This chain connects TRBV6-5 to TRBJ1-1; unclear D gene. Between the trimmed V and J ends, which lost 6 bases and 1 base, there was a span of 15 bases. The CDR3 is 15 residues long. The germline V gene encodes CDR1 MNHEY and CDR2 SVGAGI. CDR3 bases: TGTGCCAGCAGGATTACAGCTACCGCGAACACTGAAGCTTTCTTT. As protein: CASRITATANTEAFF.

The chain uses TRBV10-3 and TRBJ1-1; 7 bases map to TRBD1. CDR1 and CDR2 (germline): ENHRY, SYGVKD. V shed 2 bases, J shed 5 bases, and the junction held 8 bases outside the gene matches. The CDR3 loop spans 15 amino acids. CDR3 sequence: CAISEVAGGWTEAFF. CDR3 bases: TGTGCCATCAGTGAGGTGGCAGGGGGGTGGACTGAAGCTTTCTTT.

The chain joins TRBV18 to TRBJ2-5, with 7 nucleotides matching TRBD2. Losses at the gene ends were 6 bases for V and 5 bases for J; bases not matched to a gene: 3. CDR1 and CDR2 from the germline V gene are KGHSH and LQKENI. The CDR3 extends over 12 amino acids. The CDR3, as DNA: TGTGCCAGCTCCCCCGGGGGGGAGACCCAGTACTTC. This gives the protein CASSPGGETQYF.

The genes are TRBV7-9 and TRBJ2-1; D may be TRBD2 (5 bases). CDR1 and CDR2 from the germline V gene are SEHNR and FQNEAQ (reference sequence). This CDR3 region has 15 residues. V lost 5 bases and J 7 bases, leaving 18 bases between the germline ends. The CDR3 DNA reads TGTGCCAGCAGCCTAAGAGGGCTAGTCGGGAATGAGCAGTTCTTC. Translating gives CASSLRGLVGNEQFF.

The chain links TRBV15 to TRBJ1-5; a possible D gene is TRBD1 (6 bases). V dropped 0 bases and J dropped 5 bases, with 20 bases sitting between them. Germline loops: CDR1 LNHNV, CDR2 YYDKDF (reference sequence). There are 18 residues in the CDR3. CDR3 bases: TGTGCCACCAGCAGAGATTATTATACAGGGACCGATGATCAGCCCCAGCATTTT. Its translation: CATSRDYYTGTDDQPQHF.

J is TRBJ2-3 and V is TRBV6-4, with 13 positions matching TRBD2. The CDR3 is 15 residues long. Germline-derived CDR1 and CDR2 are MRHNA and SNTAGT. The trim removed 2 bases at V and 4 bases at J, leaving 0 bases unmatched. The CDR3 nucleotides are TGTGCCAGCAGTGACACTAGCGGGGGGGCAGATACGCAGTATTTT. Encoded protein: CASSDTSGGADTQYF.

V and J are TRBV27 and TRBJ2-7, with D maybe TRBD1 (5 bases). CDR1 MNHEY and CDR2 SMNVEV come from the germline V gene (reference sequence). This CDR3 spans 15 amino acids. Trimming removed 1 base at V and 4 bases at J, with 14 bases between. The CDR3 reads CASSLYQGPEYEQYF. The CDR3 DNA reads as TGTGCCAGCAGTTTATATCAGGGCCCGGAATACGAGCAGTACTTC.

By share of the sample, this clone is medium-sized. The chain recombines TRBV7-9 with TRBJ1-3, with D tentatively TRBD1 (6 bases). Trimming removed 5 bases from V and 4 bases from J, with 27 bases in between. CDR1 SEHNR and CDR2 FQNEAQ come from the germline V gene (reference sequence). The CDR3 has 19 residues. The CDR3 DNA reads as TGTGCCAGCAGCCTTCTAGGGGGACATCCAAGGGTACGAGGAAACACCATATATTTT. Protein: CASSLLGGHPRVRGNTIYF.

The V gene is TRBV7-9, the J gene TRBJ2-1; TRBD2 aligns across 7 bases. Trimming at V came to 4 bases and at J to 6 bases, leaving 9 bases not matched to a gene. Germline V gene lookup returns CDR1 SEHNR and CDR2 FQNEAQ (reference sequence). The CDR3 sequence is 15 residues long. The CDR3 sequence: CASSSVGGEGNEQFF. The CDR3 nucleotides are TGTGCCAGCAGCTCCGTTGGGGGGGAGGGCAATGAGCAGTTCTTC.

In nucleotides, the CDR3 is TGCAGTGCTAGTAATAGGGGGGGAGAGCAGTACTTC. It yields the protein CSASNRGGEQYF. The chain recombines TRBV20-1 with TRBJ2-7; D is possibly TRBD2 (7 bases). The CDR3 runs 12 residues. The ends were cut back, 3 bases at V and 7 bases at J, with 13 bases in the middle. CDR1 is DFQATT and CDR2 is SNEGSKA in the germline V gene (reference sequence).

The chain recombines TRBV5-1 with TRBJ1-1, with 7 bases identical to TRBD1. The length of the CDR3 is 17 residues. CDR1 and CDR2 from the germline V gene are SGHRS and YFSETQ. The junction had 11 bases not matched to a gene; V was cut back by 2 bases and J by 1 base. The CDR3 DNA reads TGCGCCAGCAGCTTAAAGATCGTGGGACAGCAGAACACTGAAGCTTTCTTT. Translating gives CASSLKIVGQQNTEAFF. Combining the CDR3 with reference TRBV5-1 and TRBJ1-1 gives the whole variable domain KAGVTQTPRYLIKTRGQQVTLSCSPISGHRSVSWYQQTPGQGLQFLFEYFSETQRNKGNFPGRFSGRQFSNSRSEMNVSTLELGDSALYLCASSLKIVGQQNTEAFFGQGTRLTVV.

The chain is built from TRBV6-6 and TRBJ1-1, with D possibly being TRBD1 (6 bases). Germline lookup yields CDR1 MNHNY and CDR2 SVGAGI (reference sequence). The CDR3 loop spans 13 amino acids. The V gene lost 4 bases and the J gene lost 6 bases, with 12 bases spanning the gap. The CDR3 region has the DNA TGTGCCAGCAGTTCATCAGGGGCCCCTGAAGCTTTCTTT. It is translated as CASSSSGAPEAFF.

The V and J genes are TRBV19 and TRBJ1-5; 8 bases are shared with TRBD1. Germline lookup yields CDR1 LNHDA and CDR2 SQIVND (reference sequence). The junction had 12 bases not matched to a gene; V was cut back by 2 bases and J by 3 bases. The CDR3 has 18 amino acids. CDR3 amino acids: CASSISPPGGRFNQPQHF. In nucleotides, the CDR3 is TGTGCCAGTAGTATAAGCCCTCCAGGGGGCAGATTCAATCAGCCCCAGCATTTT.

CDR3 coding DNA: TGTGCCAGCACAAGGGAGCGGGAGTCGTACGAGCAGTACTTC. Translation gives CASTRERESYEQYF. The chain combines TRBV11-2 with TRBJ2-7; 8 bases map to TRBD2. Germline trimming cut 7 bases from V and 4 bases from J; bases unmatched to any gene: 9. The CDR3 covers 14 residues. Looked up from germline, CDR1 is SGHAT and CDR2 is FQNNGV.

The chain employs TRBV5-4 and TRBJ1-4, with a possible D match to TRBD1 (5 bases). Germline CDR1 reads SGHNT; CDR2 reads YYREEE (reference sequence). The CDR3 is made up of 15 amino acids. V was trimmed by 3 bases and J by 0 bases, leaving 9 bases between them. In DNA, the CDR3 is TGTGCCAGCAGCTCTGACAGAGCAACTAATGAAAAACTGTTTTTT. It encodes CASSSDRATNEKLFF.

This clone came up once. The rearrangement links TRBV5-4 to TRBJ2-7, with 9 bases matching TRBD1. The CDR3 sequence is 13 residues long. Germline V gene sequence: CDR1 SGHNT, CDR2 YYREEE (reference sequence). V lost 7 bases, J lost 6 bases, and 8 bases stayed unmatched. The CDR3 region is CASSTDRGVEQYF. The DNA of the CDR3 is TGTGCCAGCTCTACGGACAGGGGTGTCGAGCAGTACTTC.

The rearrangement links TRBV4-1 to TRBJ2-2; D not resolved. The CDR3 length is 15 residues. Between the trimmed V and J ends, which lost 4 bases and 5 bases, there was a span of 14 bases. The germline CDR1 and CDR2 sequences are MGHRA and YSYEKL. The CDR3: CASSRQYRITGELFF. DNA of the CDR3: TGCGCCAGCAGCCGACAATATCGGATTACCGGGGAGCTGTTTTTT.

This chain links TRBV7-2 with TRBJ1-5; D is unresolved. Germline V gene data show CDR1 as SGHTA and CDR2 as FQGNSA. The length of the CDR3 is 14 residues. Trimming cost V 4 bases and J 7 bases, with 14 bases left between them. The CDR3 region is CASSSFLVGQPQHF. CDR3 DNA: TGTGCCAGCAGCTCATTTTTGGTGGGCCAGCCCCAGCATTTT.

The chain uses TRBV9 and TRBJ2-2; the D gene is possibly TRBD1 (5 bases). Deletions cut 0 bases from V and 2 bases from J, with 8 bases between. CDR3 length: 15 residues. Germline V lookup: CDR1 SGDLS, CDR2 YYNGEE. The chain's CDR3 is CASSVGWTNTGELFF. CDR3 nucleotides: TGTGCCAGCAGCGTAGGGTGGACAAACACCGGGGAGCTGTTTTTT.

The chain joins TRBV7-3 to TRBJ1-2, with 9 bases aligning to TRBD1. Trimming removed 1 base from V and 8 bases from J; junction bases left unmatched: 14. Germline CDR1 and CDR2: SGHTA and FQGTGA. There are 17 residues in the CDR3. The CDR3, as DNA: TGTGCCAGCAGCTTAAATCCGGGAATGGACAGGGGAGACGGCTACACCTTC. Residues: CASSLNPGMDRGDGYTF.

In regard to this clone: The sample contains more than one DNA sequence encoding this CDR3. This chain joins TRBV6-5 and TRBJ1-3; D not certain. Germline lookup yields CDR1 MNHEY and CDR2 SVGAGI. The CDR3 extends over 13 amino acids. V lost 6 bases to trimming and J lost 0 bases, with 6 bases between them. CDR3 protein: CASSRDSGNTIYF. Here the CDR3 DNA reads TGTGCCAGCAGCCGGGACTCTGGAAACACCATATATTTT.

The V call is TRBV9, the J call TRBJ1-1; D might be TRBD1 (5 bases). The CDR3 contains 17 residues. The germline V and J ends were trimmed by 2 bases and 4 bases, with 21 bases remaining between them. Germline V lookup: CDR1 SGDLS, CDR2 YYNGEE. The CDR3 loop is CASSVDQGSGPGTEAFF. CDR3 sequence (DNA): TGTGCCAGCAGCGTGGATCAGGGAAGTGGGCCTGGCACTGAAGCTTTCTTT.